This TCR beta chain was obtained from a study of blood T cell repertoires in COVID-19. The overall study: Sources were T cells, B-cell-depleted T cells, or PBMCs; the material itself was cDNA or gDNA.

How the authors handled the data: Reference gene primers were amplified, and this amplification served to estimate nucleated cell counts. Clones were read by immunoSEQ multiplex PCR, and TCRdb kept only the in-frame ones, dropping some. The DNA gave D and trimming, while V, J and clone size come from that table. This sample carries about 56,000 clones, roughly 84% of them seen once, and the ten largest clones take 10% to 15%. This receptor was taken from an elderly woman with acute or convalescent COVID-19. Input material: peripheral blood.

The CDR3 loop reads CASTGAPGSYEQYF. The CDR3 DNA reads TGTGCCAGCACTGGGGCTCCCGGCTCCTACGAGCAGTACTTC. The gene calls are TRBV6-5 and TRBJ2-7; TRBD1 is a possible D gene (5 bases). V lost 7 bases, J lost 0 bases, and 13 bases lay in between. The CDR3 runs to 14 residues. Per the germline V gene, CDR1 is MNHEY and CDR2 is SVGAGI.